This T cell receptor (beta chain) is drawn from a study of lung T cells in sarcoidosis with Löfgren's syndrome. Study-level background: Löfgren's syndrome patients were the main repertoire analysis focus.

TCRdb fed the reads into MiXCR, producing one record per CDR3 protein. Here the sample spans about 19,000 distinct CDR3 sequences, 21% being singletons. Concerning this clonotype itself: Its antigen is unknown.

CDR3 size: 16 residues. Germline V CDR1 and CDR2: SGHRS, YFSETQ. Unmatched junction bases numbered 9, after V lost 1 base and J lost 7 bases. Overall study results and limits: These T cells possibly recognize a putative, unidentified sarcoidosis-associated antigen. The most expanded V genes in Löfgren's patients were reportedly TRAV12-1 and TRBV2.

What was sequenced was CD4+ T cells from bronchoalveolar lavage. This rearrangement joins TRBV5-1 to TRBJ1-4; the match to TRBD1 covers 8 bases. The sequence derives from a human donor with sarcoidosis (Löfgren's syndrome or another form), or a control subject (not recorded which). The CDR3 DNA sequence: TGCGCCAGCAGCTTGTGTCAGGGGGCCAACTGTGAAAAACTGTTTTTT. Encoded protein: CASSLCQGANCEKLFF.